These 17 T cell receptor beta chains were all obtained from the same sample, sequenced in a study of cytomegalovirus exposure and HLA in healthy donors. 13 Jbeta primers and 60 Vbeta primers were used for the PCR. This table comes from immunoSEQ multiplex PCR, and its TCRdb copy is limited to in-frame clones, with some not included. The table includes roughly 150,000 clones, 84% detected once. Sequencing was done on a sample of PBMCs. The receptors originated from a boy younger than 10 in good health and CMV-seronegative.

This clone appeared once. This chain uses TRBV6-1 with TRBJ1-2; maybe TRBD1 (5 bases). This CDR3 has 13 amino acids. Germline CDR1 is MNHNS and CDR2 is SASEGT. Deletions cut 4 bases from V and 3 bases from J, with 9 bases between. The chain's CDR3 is CASSVRAHYGYTF. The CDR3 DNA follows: TGTGCCAGCAGTGTCAGGGCCCACTATGGCTACACCTTC.

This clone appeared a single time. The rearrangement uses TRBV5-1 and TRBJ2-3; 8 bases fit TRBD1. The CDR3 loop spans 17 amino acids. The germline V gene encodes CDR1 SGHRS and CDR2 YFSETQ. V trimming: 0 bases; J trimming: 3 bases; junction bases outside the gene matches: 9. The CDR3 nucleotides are TGCGCCAGCAGCTTGGCCGTGACAGGGGCTGAGACAGATACGCAGTATTTT. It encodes CASSLAVTGAETDTQYF. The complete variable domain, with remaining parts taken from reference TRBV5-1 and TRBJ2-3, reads KAGVTQTPRYLIKTRGQQVTLSCSPISGHRSVSWYQQTPGQGLQFLFEYFSETQRNKGNFPGRFSGRQFSNSRSEMNVSTLELGDSALYLCASSLAVTGAETDTQYFGPGTRLTVL.

CDR3 protein: CASSSAKWGGEKLFF. The CDR3 nucleotides read TGTGCCAGCAGCTCCGCTAAGTGGGGGGGCGAAAAACTGTTTTTT. The gene calls are TRBV13 and TRBJ1-4; possibly TRBD1 for D (6 bases). CDR1 and CDR2 from the germline V gene are PRHDT and FYEKMQ (reference sequence). V shed 4 bases and J shed 8 bases, with 17 bases lying between them. This CDR3 is 15 amino acids long.

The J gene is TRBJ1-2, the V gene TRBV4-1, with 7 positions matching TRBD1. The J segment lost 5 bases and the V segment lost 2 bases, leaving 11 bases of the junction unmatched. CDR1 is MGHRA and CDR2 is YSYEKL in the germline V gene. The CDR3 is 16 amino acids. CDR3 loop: CASSQPIQGFGYGYTF. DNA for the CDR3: TGCGCCAGCAGCCAACCTATACAGGGGTTCGGATATGGCTACACCTTC.

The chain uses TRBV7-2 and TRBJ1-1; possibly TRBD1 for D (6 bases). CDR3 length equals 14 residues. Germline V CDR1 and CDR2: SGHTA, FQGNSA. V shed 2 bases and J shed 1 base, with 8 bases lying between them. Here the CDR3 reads CASSLLQGNTEAFF. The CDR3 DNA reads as TGTGCCAGCAGCTTACTACAGGGGAACACTGAAGCTTTCTTT.

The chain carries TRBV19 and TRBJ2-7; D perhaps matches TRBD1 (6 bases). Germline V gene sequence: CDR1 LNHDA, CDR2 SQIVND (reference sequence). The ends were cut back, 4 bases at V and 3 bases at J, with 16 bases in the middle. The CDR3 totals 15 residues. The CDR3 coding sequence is TGTGCCAGTAGTAGATTCGGTGGGGACAACTACGAGCAGTACTTC. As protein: CASSRFGGDNYEQYF.

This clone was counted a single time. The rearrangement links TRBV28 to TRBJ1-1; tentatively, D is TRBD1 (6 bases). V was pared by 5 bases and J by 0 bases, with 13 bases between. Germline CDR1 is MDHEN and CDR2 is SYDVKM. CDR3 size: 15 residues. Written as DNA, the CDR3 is TGTGCCAGCAGTCTCCCCGGACAGCTGAACACTGAAGCTTTCTTT. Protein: CASSLPGQLNTEAFF.

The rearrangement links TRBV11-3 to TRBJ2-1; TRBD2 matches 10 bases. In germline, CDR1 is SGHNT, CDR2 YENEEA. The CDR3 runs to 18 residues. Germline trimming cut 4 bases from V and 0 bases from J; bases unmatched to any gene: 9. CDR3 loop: CASSSPTSGPSSYNEQFF. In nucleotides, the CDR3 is TGTGCCAGCAGCTCACCGACTAGCGGGCCGAGCTCCTACAATGAGCAGTTCTTC.

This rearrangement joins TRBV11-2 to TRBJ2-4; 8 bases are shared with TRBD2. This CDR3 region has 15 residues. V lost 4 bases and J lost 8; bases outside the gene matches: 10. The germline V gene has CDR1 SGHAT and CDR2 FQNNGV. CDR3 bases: TGTGCCAGCAGCTCCGTGGGACTAGGTGGGGACATTCAGTACTTC. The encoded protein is CASSSVGLGGDIQYF.

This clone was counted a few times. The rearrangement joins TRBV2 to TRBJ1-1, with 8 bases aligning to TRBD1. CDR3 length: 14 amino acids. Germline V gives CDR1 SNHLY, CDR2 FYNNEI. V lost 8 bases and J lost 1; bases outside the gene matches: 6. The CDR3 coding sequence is TGTGCCAGCCATCCCGGGACAGGGAACACTGAAGCTTTCTTT. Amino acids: CASHPGTGNTEAFF.

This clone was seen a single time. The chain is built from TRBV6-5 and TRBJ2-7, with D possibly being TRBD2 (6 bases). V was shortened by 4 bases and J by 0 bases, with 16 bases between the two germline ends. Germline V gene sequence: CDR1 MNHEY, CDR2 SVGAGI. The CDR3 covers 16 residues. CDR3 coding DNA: TGTGCCAGCAGTTTAAGGACGGGAGCGGGCTCCTACGAGCAGTACTTC. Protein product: CASSLRTGAGSYEQYF.

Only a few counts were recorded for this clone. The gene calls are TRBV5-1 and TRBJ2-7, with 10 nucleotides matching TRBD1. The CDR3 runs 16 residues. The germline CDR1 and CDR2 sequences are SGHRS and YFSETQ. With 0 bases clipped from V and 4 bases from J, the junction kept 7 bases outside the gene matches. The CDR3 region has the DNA TGCGCCAGCAGCTTGGGGCCGACAGGGGGCGAGTACGAGCAGTACTTC. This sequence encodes CASSLGPTGGEYEQYF.

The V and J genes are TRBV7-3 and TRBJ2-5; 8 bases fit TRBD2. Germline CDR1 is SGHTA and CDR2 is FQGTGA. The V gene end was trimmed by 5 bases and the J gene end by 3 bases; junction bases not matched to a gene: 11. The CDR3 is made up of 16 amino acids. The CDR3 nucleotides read TGTGCCAGCAGCGCGCCCGAGCGGGAGAGGGAAGAGACCCAGTACTTC. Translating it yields CASSAPEREREETQYF. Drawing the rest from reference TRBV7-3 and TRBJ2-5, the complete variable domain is GAGVSQTPSNKVTEKGKYVELRCDPISGHTALYWYRQSLGQGPEFLIYFQGTGAADDSGLPNDRFFAVRPEGSVSTLKIQRTERGDSAVYLCASSAPEREREETQYFGPGTRLLVL.

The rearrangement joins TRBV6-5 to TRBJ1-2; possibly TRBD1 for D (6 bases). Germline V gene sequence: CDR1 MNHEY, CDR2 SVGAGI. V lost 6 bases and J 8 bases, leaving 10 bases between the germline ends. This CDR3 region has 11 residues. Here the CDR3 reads CASSTGRGYTF. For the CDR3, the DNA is TGTGCCAGCAGCACAGGGCGCGGCTACACCTTC.

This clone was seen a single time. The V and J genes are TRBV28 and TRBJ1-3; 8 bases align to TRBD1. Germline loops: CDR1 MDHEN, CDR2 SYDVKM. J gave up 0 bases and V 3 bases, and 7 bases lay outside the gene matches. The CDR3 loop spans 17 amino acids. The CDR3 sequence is CASSFSGQVYSGNTIYF. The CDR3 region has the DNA TGTGCCAGCAGTTTTTCGGGACAGGTTTACTCTGGAAACACCATATATTTT.

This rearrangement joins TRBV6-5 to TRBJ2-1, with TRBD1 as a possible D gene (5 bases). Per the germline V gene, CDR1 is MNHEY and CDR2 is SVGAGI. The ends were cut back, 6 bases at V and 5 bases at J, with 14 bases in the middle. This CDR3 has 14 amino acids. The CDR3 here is CASRGRVEHNEQFF. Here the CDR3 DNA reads TGTGCCAGCAGGGGCAGGGTCGAGCACAATGAGCAGTTCTTC.

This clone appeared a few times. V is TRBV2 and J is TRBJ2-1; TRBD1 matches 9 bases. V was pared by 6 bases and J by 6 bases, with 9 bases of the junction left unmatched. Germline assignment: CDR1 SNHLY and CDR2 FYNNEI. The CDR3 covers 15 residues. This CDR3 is CASSPPGQGPNEQFF. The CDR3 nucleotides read TGTGCCAGCAGCCCTCCGGGACAGGGTCCCAATGAGCAGTTCTTC.